This TCR beta chain is drawn from a study of beta chain features in type 1 diabetes (dated by TCRdb to the late 2010s). In terms of the full investigation: Mean age, gender distribution, total cell number and subset yield were not different between patients and healthy donors. Across all samples, some 110,000,000 sorted cells were examined, and cell number per subset correlated strongly with RNA yield. In the study, TCRB repertoires of sorted circulating CD4+ T cell subsets from recently diagnosed type 1 diabetes patients were compared with those of matched healthy donors. Regulatory and stem cell-like memory subsets were obtained from only 8 patients and about 8 healthy donors, while naive and central memory subsets were obtained from all 30 or so donors. Points the paper makes about the study in general: At VDJ recombination sites, type 1 diabetes patients had fewer insertions and more deleted nucleotides, which implies abnormalities in thymic rearrangement. Naive, central memory and regulatory TCRB repertoires appeared more similar among patients than among healthy donors. Type 1 diabetes patients showed a moderate but significant shortening of TCRB CDR3 length in all four CD4+ subsets. HLA sub-analyses involved small numbers of individuals, so any influence of HLA type on TCRB rearrangement remained unresolved. Sequencing cDNA rather than genomic DNA could over-represent highly expressing activated cells, although activation and CD3 levels did not differ between groups. PCR may preferentially amplify shorter templates, but because patient and control samples were amplified and corrected together, any resulting skew would affect both groups equally.

From each donor, a single peripheral blood sample of approximately 0.11 L on average was drawn into heparinised tubes. Naive, central memory, regulatory and stem cell-like memory CD4+ T cells were sorted on a BD FACSAria II using a panel including CD45RO, CCR7, CD25, CD127, CD95 and CD27. Every sorted population had a purity above 95%. PBMCs were separated immediately by Lymphoprep density gradient centrifugation and were stained directly, without being cultured. To minimize batch effects, samples were stained and sorted in pairs, one healthy donor with one patient per experiment. All of the isolated RNA was reverse transcribed with the High Capacity cDNA Reverse Transcription Kit, so expressed TCRB transcripts were sequenced. Deep immunoSEQ sequencing was applied to naive, central memory and regulatory T cell samples, giving an average of approximately 3.8 million total reads per sample. After sorted cells were lysed in RLT buffer, RNA was extracted with DNase-treated RNeasy Micro or Mini kits, with the choice depending on cell number. To prevent cross-contamination, each cell subset was processed individually, whereas patient and healthy donor samples were processed jointly. Using the immunoSEQ multiplex PCR, TCRB sequences were amplified from cDNA into 87-bp fragments spanning the CDR3 region. The amplicons were sequenced using the Illumina HiSeq platform. The authors processed their data as follows. PCR bias was computationally corrected using synthetic template baselines, reads within Hamming distance 2 were collapsed, and singletons that could not be merged were discarded. Reads were aligned against IMGT to assign V, D and J genes, CDR3 length and insertions or deletions at six rearrangement sites. Within each subset, clonotype counts were normalized to sorted cell number, and only after that were true diversity and Gini coefficients computed with the tcR R package. The overlap coefficient, calculated on TCRB nucleotide sequences, was used to quantify repertoire sharing. As a proxy for the pre-selection repertoire, out-of-frame TCRB sequences from naive cells were analyzed. Held by TCRdb, this immuneACCESS table contains in-frame sequences only and omits some clones. Under half of the omission traces to an unresolved V gene where checked; the cause of the rest is unknown. V, J and clone size are those of that table, while D and trimming were read from the DNA. The sample table records about 930,000 clones; roughly 15% of these occur just once. The biggest ten clones account for 0.02% to 0.03% of the sample.

Per the germline V gene (reference sequence), LNHDA is the CDR1 and SQIVND is the CDR2. The CDR3, from cysteine to phenylalanine, totals 13 residues. Only the CDR3 part of the read is kept: 39 bases, read in frame from the first base. On this clone: This clone's antigen is unknown. An end of the junction differs from the germline gene, which may be a read error. The sample has other DNA sequences that encode this CDR3 too.

The chain employs TRBV19 and TRBJ2-3; there is no confident call for the D gene. The receptor was derived from a woman between 18 and 29 years old in good health. Sequencing was done on a sample of naive CD4+ T cells from blood. The label giving this sample's cell subset or site can be read as: true naive CD4+ T cells. The DNA reads as follows: TGCGCCAGTCGTGGACCCAGCACAGATACGCAGTATTTT. Protein translation: CASRGPSTDTQYF.